The 13 T cell receptor beta chains listed next were all sequenced from one sample in a study of response to subunit inactivated influenza vaccine. TCRdb ran MiXCR on the RT-PCR reads and lists one entry per CDR3 protein. Of around 480,000 distinct CDR3 sequences in the sample, 16% were seen once. The sample was CD4+ T cells sorted from PBMCs, taken less than 25 months after vaccination. These receptors were obtained from a man aged 50 to 75 who received an inactivated influenza vaccine.

This clonotype was seen a handful of times. The chain recombines TRBV7-2 with TRBJ2-4, with a weak D call TRBD2 (6 bases). There are 13 residues in the CDR3. CDR1 SGHTA and CDR2 FQGNSA come from the germline V gene. The V gene lost 4 bases and the J gene lost 7 bases, with 11 bases spanning the gap. The CDR3 loop reads CASSSHGGNIQYF. Here the CDR3 DNA reads TGTGCCAGCAGCTCCCATGGAGGGAACATTCAGTACTTC. Full variable domain (missing parts from reference TRBV7-2 and TRBJ2-4): GAGVSQSPSNKVTEKGKDVELRCDPISGHTALYWYRQSLGQGLEFLIYFQGNSAPDKSGLPSDRFSAERTGGSVSTLTIQRTQQEDSAVYLCASSSHGGNIQYFGAGTRLSVL.

There are many counts of this clonotype. The V gene is TRBV7-2, the J gene TRBJ2-7, with TRBD2 identical over 7 bases. The CDR3 sequence is 12 residues long. V was clipped by 7 bases and J by 3 bases; unmatched bases: 3. Per germline, CDR1 SGHTA and CDR2 FQGNSA. This chain's CDR3 is CASTGGGYEQYF. In nucleotides, the CDR3 is TGTGCCAGCACCGGCGGGGGCTACGAGCAGTACTTC.

The V call is TRBV12-3 or TRBV12-4, the J call TRBJ2-7; a possible D gene is TRBD1 (5 bases). The ends were cut back, 5 bases at V and 5 bases at J, with 16 bases in the middle. The CDR3 runs 14 residues. The CDR3: CASSRGTGVHEQYF. In nucleotides, the CDR3 is TGTGCCAGCAGTAGGGGAACAGGAGTCCACGAGCAGTACTTC.

This clonotype was counted between two and nine times. V is TRBV4-2 and J is TRBJ2-7; TRBD2 agrees at 9 bases. The CDR3 consists of 15 residues. From germline, CDR1 is LGHNA and CDR2 YNFKEQ. Losses at the gene ends were 0 bases for V and 2 bases for J; bases not matched to a gene: 2. CDR3 sequence: CASSQEREGPYEQYF. The CDR3 DNA sequence: TGTGCCAGCAGCCAAGAGCGGGAGGGCCCCTACGAGCAGTACTTC.

J is TRBJ1-1 and V is TRBV30; D uncertain. The ends were cut back, 3 bases at V and 0 bases at J, with 14 bases in the middle. Germline V gene sequence: CDR1 GTSNPN, CDR2 SVGIG (reference sequence). The CDR3 is 15 amino acids. The CDR3 protein is CAWRVPPGMNTEAFF. Written as DNA, the CDR3 is TGTGCCTGGAGGGTTCCCCCAGGTATGAACACTGAAGCTTTCTTT.

This chain joins TRBV7-2 and TRBJ1-6, with D perhaps matching TRBD1 (5 bases). CDR1 is SGHTA, CDR2 FQGNSA, per germline. CDR3 size: 15 residues. Trimming shortened V by 1 base and J by 6 bases, and 10 bases separated the two germline ends. CDR3 protein: CASSLDRQLNSPLHF. The CDR3 DNA reads TGTGCCAGCAGCTTAGATCGACAGCTTAATTCACCCCTCCACTTT.

This clonotype was seen only a few times. The gene calls are TRBV10-3 and TRBJ2-7, with 10 positions matching TRBD1. Germline V CDR1 and CDR2: ENHRY, SYGVKD. The CDR3 extends over 13 amino acids. The trim removed 11 bases at V and 4 bases at J, leaving 8 bases unmatched. The CDR3 sequence is CASDRDRGYEQYF. The CDR3 DNA follows: TGTGCCTCCGACCGGGACAGGGGTTACGAGCAGTACTTC.

This clonotype turned up a few times. The V gene is TRBV27, the J gene TRBJ2-1; possible D gene TRBD2, 6 bases. Germline CDR1 reads MNHEY; CDR2 reads SMNVEV (reference sequence). The ends were cut back, 3 bases at V and 4 bases at J, with 13 bases in the middle. The length of the CDR3 is 15 residues. For the CDR3, the DNA is TGTGCCAGCAGTTTCACCGGGGGTGGATACAATGAGCAGTTCTTC. It specifies CASSFTGGGYNEQFF.

This clonotype was found once. The V call is TRBV9, the J call TRBJ2-5; either TRBD1 or TRBD2 may supply D (5 bases each). The CDR3 is 13 amino acids. Germline CDR1 SGDLS, CDR2 YYNGEE. The V and J ends lost 0 bases and 5 bases respectively, with 8 bases between them. The CDR3 loop reads CASSVGGLETQYF. CDR3 nucleotides: TGTGCCAGCAGCGTAGGGGGGTTGGAGACCCAGTACTTC.

There are many counts of this clonotype. This chain connects TRBV7-2 to TRBJ2-1; 11 bases line up with TRBD2. V was pared by 5 bases and J by 9 bases, with 12 bases of the junction left unmatched. The CDR3 runs 16 residues. Per the germline V gene, CDR1 is SGHTA and CDR2 is FQGNSA. Here the CDR3 DNA reads TGTGCCAGCAGCCTAGTCATAGCGGGAGGGCTTGGTGAGCAGTTCTTC. It specifies CASSLVIAGGLGEQFF. The full variable domain, completed using reference TRBV7-2 and TRBJ2-1, is GAGVSQSPSNKVTEKGKDVELRCDPISGHTALYWYRQSLGQGLEFLIYFQGNSAPDKSGLPSDRFSAERTGGSVSTLTIQRTQQEDSAVYLCASSLVIAGGLGEQFFGPGTRLTVL.

The table lists this clonotype with a few counts. The chain combines TRBV6-1 with TRBJ2-6; unclear D gene. This CDR3 has 16 amino acids. The germline CDR1 and CDR2 sequences are MNHNS and SASEGT. V was pared by 6 bases and J by 0 bases, with 12 bases between. The CDR3 reads CASRNPAGSGANVLTF. In DNA, the CDR3 is TGTGCCAGCAGGAATCCCGCCGGCTCTGGGGCCAACGTCCTGACTTTC.

This chain connects TRBV5-1 to TRBJ2-7; TRBD1 matches 7 bases. V was pared by 1 base and J by 2 bases, with 9 bases of the junction left unmatched. There are 16 residues in the CDR3. Germline V lookup: CDR1 SGHRS, CDR2 YFSETQ. CDR3 DNA: TGCGCCAGCAGCTTGAATCCGGGTCAGGGGGCCTACGAGCAGTACTTC. Encoded protein: CASSLNPGQGAYEQYF.

The J gene is TRBJ2-2, the V gene TRBV6-1; no clear D gene. The germline CDR1 and CDR2 sequences are MNHNS and SASEGT. This CDR3 has 14 residues. V was cut by 5 bases and J by 2 bases, with 9 bases left in between. The CDR3 DNA reads as TGTGCCAGCAGTCGGAAGGGTAACACCGGGGAGCTGTTTTTT. Encoded protein: CASSRKGNTGELFF.